This T cell receptor (beta chain) stems from a study of blood T cell repertoires in COVID-19. Study information: From the United States, Italy and Spain came samples of acute and convalescent COVID-19. Nucleic acid was either cDNA or gDNA, and it came from T cells, B-cell-depleted T cells, or PBMCs.

As processed by the authors: Amplification of reference gene primers provided the estimated nucleated cell counts. Using immunoSEQ multiplex PCR, the repertoire was profiled, and TCRdb retains in-frame clones only, with some absent. That table gives V, J and clone size, and the DNA gave D and trimming. The data hold around 170,000 clones, with about 89% observed a single time. What was sequenced was peripheral blood. This TCR was recovered from a man aged 18 to 30 who had recovered from COVID-19.

The CDR3: CASSYTASGKYEQFF. Written as DNA, the CDR3 is TGTGCCAGCAGTTATACGGCTAGCGGGAAATATGAGCAGTTCTTC. The chain carries TRBV6-5 and TRBJ2-1; the match to TRBD2 covers 9 bases. CDR3 length: 15 residues. Germline loops: CDR1 MNHEY, CDR2 SVGAGI. V lost 3 bases, J lost 8 bases, and 8 bases stayed unmatched.